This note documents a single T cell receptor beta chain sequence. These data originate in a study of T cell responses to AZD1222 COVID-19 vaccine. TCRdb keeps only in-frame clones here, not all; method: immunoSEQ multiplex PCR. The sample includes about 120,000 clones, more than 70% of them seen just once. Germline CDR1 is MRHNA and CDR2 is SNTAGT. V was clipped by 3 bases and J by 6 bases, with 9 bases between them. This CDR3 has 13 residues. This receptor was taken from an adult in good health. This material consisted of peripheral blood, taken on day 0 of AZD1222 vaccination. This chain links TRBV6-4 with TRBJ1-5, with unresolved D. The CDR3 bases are TGTGCCAGCAGTGAGGGTGGATTTCAGCCCCAGCATTTT. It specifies CASSEGGFQPQHF.